The entry that follows covers one T cell receptor (beta chain) sequence. A single base separates this from a much larger clone, so it may be a read error. Using a J-beta primer mix together with a sample-barcoded 5' primer, a second PCR was run for roughly 7 to 11 cycles. TCRdb itself ran the 5' RACE reads through MiXCR, one entry per CDR3 protein. The sample carries 800,000 to 950,000 distinct CDR3 sequences, about 28% recorded once. This CDR3 contains 14 residues. The junction had 8 bases not matched to a gene; V was cut back by 5 bases and J by 4 bases. Germline V lookup: CDR1 SGHAT, CDR2 FQNNGV. The sample is drawn from a study of blood T cells in healthy people across ages. The data were also submitted as part of a second study, on T cells of mothers and their children. From that report: For unrelated pairs as for related ones, thymic selection shapes TCR recombination output similarly.

This chain joins TRBV11-2 and TRBJ2-7; 7 positions match TRBD1. This clonotype was sampled from a woman aged 40 to 55 in good health. The source material was blood. CDR3 in amino acids: CASSVRQGAYEQYF. Here the CDR3 DNA reads TGTGCCAGCAGCGTCAGACAGGGAGCATACGAGCAGTACTTC.